This T cell receptor (beta chain) was found in a study of cytomegalovirus exposure and HLA in healthy donors. The CDR3 runs to 13 residues. Germline assignment: CDR1 SGHTA and CDR2 FQGTGA. V was clipped by 2 bases and J by 6 bases, with 8 bases between them. With respect to this clone: What it recognizes is unknown.

Primers included in the PCR were 60 Vbeta and 13 Jbeta primers. The data were produced by immunoSEQ multiplex PCR, yet TCRdb's version contains in-frame clones alone and is incomplete. The sample has roughly 300,000 clones; roughly 90% are singletons. Points from the study as a whole: Confirmation was obtained in vitro that a few CMV-associated chains are specific for CMV antigens. Later genetic work tied a missense DCLRE1C variant to beta-chain V and J trimming. Association of 15,000 to 20,000 TCR beta sequences with HLA alleles was found at 0.05 false discovery rate in a later analysis. Later, an analysis found that common viral pathogens appeared to be linked with several of the most significant clusters.

The origin of this receptor is a man aged 40-49 years in good health and CMV-seropositive. The chain carries TRBV7-3 and TRBJ1-5; no definite D call. Source material: PBMCs. The CDR3 loop is CASSLYHGQPQHF. In DNA, the CDR3 is TGTGCCAGCAGCTTATATCACGGTCAGCCCCAGCATTTT.